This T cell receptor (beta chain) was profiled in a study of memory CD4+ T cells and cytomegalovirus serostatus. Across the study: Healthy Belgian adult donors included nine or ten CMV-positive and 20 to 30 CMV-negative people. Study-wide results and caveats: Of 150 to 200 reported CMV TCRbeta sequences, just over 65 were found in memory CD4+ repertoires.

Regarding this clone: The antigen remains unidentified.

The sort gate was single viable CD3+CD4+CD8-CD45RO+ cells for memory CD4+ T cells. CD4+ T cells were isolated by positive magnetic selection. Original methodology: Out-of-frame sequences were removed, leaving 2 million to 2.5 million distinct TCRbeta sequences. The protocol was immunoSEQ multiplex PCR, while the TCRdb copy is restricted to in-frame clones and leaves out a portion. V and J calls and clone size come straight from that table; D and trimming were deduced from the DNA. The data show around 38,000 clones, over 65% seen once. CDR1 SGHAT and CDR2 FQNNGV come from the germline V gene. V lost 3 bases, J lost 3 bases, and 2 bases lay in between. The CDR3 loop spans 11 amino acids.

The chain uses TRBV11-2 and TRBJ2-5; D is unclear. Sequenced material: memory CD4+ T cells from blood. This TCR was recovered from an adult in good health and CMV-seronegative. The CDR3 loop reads CASSFEETQYF. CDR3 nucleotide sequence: TGTGCCAGCAGCTTTGAAGAGACCCAGTACTTC.